This TCR beta chain is drawn from a study of cytomegalovirus exposure and HLA in healthy donors. The PCR had 60 Vbeta and 13 Jbeta primers. Method: immunoSEQ multiplex PCR; TCRdb's copy keeps in-frame clones and lacks some. This sample has about 170,000 clones, with around three quarters found just once. Turning to this clone: The antigen is unknown.

The CDR3 is 17 amino acids. The study's findings and limits: Later analysis demonstrated an association between a missense DCLRE1C variant and TCR beta V- and J-gene trimming.

Sequencing input: PBMCs. The chain is built from TRBV21-1 and TRBJ1-4; the table's D call, TRBD1, has no DNA check behind it. TRBV21-1 is a pseudogene locus. The receptor was isolated from a man aged 35 to 55 in good health and CMV-seropositive. The CDR3: CASKRVWTDLTNEKLFF. CDR3 nucleotide sequence: TGTGCCAGCAAGAGGGTCTGGACAGACTTAACTAATGAAAAACTGTTTTTT.